Shown below are 9 T cell receptor beta chains from a single sample sequenced in a study of control samples from healthy donors and cancer patients. Some clones are missing from TCRdb's copy, which holds only in-frame ones; the method was immunoSEQ multiplex PCR. This repertoire shows under 200,000 clones, 96% found once; its top ten account for approximately 1%. What was sequenced was blood. These receptors were taken from a woman aged 25 to 39 in good health.

The rearrangement joins TRBV5-1 to TRBJ1-5; weak D call: TRBD1 (5 bases). The CDR3 consists of 15 residues. V was clipped by 5 bases and J by 0 bases, with 12 bases between them. Germline V gene sequence: CDR1 SGHRS, CDR2 YFSETQ. The CDR3 DNA reads TGCGCCAGCAGGCCAACAGGAGATAGCAATCAGCCCCAGCATTTT. Its protein is CASRPTGDSNQPQHF. Complete variable domain (other parts from reference TRBV5-1 and TRBJ1-5): KAGVTQTPRYLIKTRGQQVTLSCSPISGHRSVSWYQQTPGQGLQFLFEYFSETQRNKGNFPGRFSGRQFSNSRSEMNVSTLELGDSALYLCASRPTGDSNQPQHFGDGTRLSIL.

The rearrangement links TRBV29-1 to TRBJ2-3; maybe TRBD1 (6 bases). The CDR3 consists of 18 residues. Trimming cost V 0 bases and J 5 bases, with 24 bases left between them. Germline V CDR1 and CDR2: SQVTM, ANQGSEA. The CDR3 region is CSVEEGVGTGWYGDTQYF. The DNA of the CDR3 is TGCAGCGTTGAAGAAGGCGTTGGAACAGGGTGGTACGGAGATACGCAGTATTTT.

This chain links TRBV2 with TRBJ2-5; D unresolved. Germline CDR1 and CDR2: SNHLY and FYNNEI. V gave up 3 bases and J gave up 5 bases, with 10 bases separating them. This CDR3 is built from 13 residues. The CDR3 DNA reads TGTGCCAGCAGTGATGGGCCACGGGAGACCCAGTACTTC. This codes for CASSDGPRETQYF.

V usage is TRBV10-3 and J usage is TRBJ1-5, with D possibly matching TRBD1 (5 bases). Per germline, CDR1 ENHRY and CDR2 SYGVKD. The CDR3 spans 13 residues. With 6 bases removed from V and 5 bases from J, the gap between germline ends came to 11 bases. The CDR3 bases are TGTGCCATCAGGGGCAGGGCGGATCAGCCCCAGCATTTT. Translating it yields CAIRGRADQPQHF.

This rearrangement joins TRBV7-9 to TRBJ1-2; D is perhaps TRBD1 (5 bases). Trimming left V 5 bases short and J 5 bases short, with 9 bases between. Germline V CDR1 and CDR2: SEHNR, FQNEAQ (reference sequence). This CDR3 has 12 amino acids. Written as DNA, the CDR3 is TGTGCCAGCAGCCCAACAGGTTATGGCTACACCTTC. Translating gives CASSPTGYGYTF.

This CDR3 is CASSLRDPFVDPQYF. CDR3 DNA sequence: TGTGCCAGCAGCTTACGGGACCCATTCGTTGATCCCCAGTACTTC. This chain joins TRBV7-8 and TRBJ2-5; either TRBD1 or TRBD2 may supply D (5 bases each). The germline V and J ends were trimmed by 2 bases and 9 bases, with 19 bases remaining between them. CDR1 is SGHVS, CDR2 FQNEAQ, per germline. The CDR3 loop spans 15 amino acids.

CDR3 nucleotide sequence: TGTGCCAGCAGTCCGCCGACAGGGTGGCAAGAGACCCAGTACTTC. As protein: CASSPPTGWQETQYF. V usage is TRBV28 and J usage is TRBJ2-5, with TRBD1 matching over 7 bases. With V trimmed by 5 bases and J by 2 bases, 8 bases remained unmatched. This CDR3 comprises 15 residues. CDR1 and CDR2 (germline): MDHEN, SYDVKM.

This clone was counted once. The chain recombines TRBV28 with TRBJ1-6; D is perhaps TRBD1 (6 bases). CDR1 is MDHEN, CDR2 SYDVKM, per germline. The CDR3 is 14 amino acids. With 6 bases removed from V and 10 bases from J, the gap between germline ends came to 16 bases. As DNA, the CDR3 is TGTGCCAGCAGGATGGGCCAGGGGAACTCACCCCTCCACTTT. This translates into CASRMGQGNSPLHF. The variable domain in full, completed from reference TRBV28 and TRBJ1-6, reads DVKVTQSSRYLVKRTGEKVFLECVQDMDHENMFWYRQDPGLGLRLIYFSYDVKMKEKGDIPEGYSVSREKKERFSLILESASTNQTSMYLCASRMGQGNSPLHFGNGTRLTVT.

This clone has more than one count but fewer than ten. The chain is built from TRBV15 and TRBJ2-7, with 7 positions matching TRBD1. Per germline, CDR1 LNHNV and CDR2 YYDKDF (reference sequence). The CDR3 totals 15 residues. V gave up 0 bases and J gave up 0 bases; unmatched junction bases: 2. The CDR3 reads CATSREAGGSYEQYF. The CDR3 bases are TGTGCCACCAGCAGAGAGGCAGGGGGCTCCTACGAGCAGTACTTC.